Sequencing of this TCR beta chain was carried out in a study of breast tumors, draining lymph nodes, adjacent tissues. Study findings and constraints: That most tumor T cells come from lymph nodes remained unproven. Data fit most tumor T cells coming from lymph node, expanding in tumor. Compared with lymph nodes, tumors were less diverse; compared with nontumor tissue, more.

The germline gives CDR1 DFQATT, CDR2 SNEGSKA (reference sequence). The CDR3 sequence is 10 residues long. Samples came from axillary lymph nodes draining the breast cancer. TCRdb analysed the multiplex PCR reads with MiXCR anew, one entry per CDR3 protein. Counted here are roughly 80,000 distinct CDR3 sequences, roughly a fifth occurring once; the ten biggest clones make up 2.4%. The sample holds many counts of this clonotype. The antigen is unknown. The material sequenced was axillary lymph node tissue. The sequence was collected from a female donor with breast cancer. Some clones in this sample may be carry-over from other donors' samples. J is TRBJ2-7 and V is TRBV20-1, with 7 bases lining up with TRBD2. The CDR3 DNA reads as TGCGGGGGGGGAAGTAACGAGCAGTACTTC. Amino acid sequence: CGGGSNEQYF.